The rows below give T cell receptor beta chains drawn from one sample of a study of T cells in Graves' hyperthyroidism and ophthalmopathy. Each CDR3 protein is one row after TCRdb ran MiXCR on the multiplex PCR reads. The table shows around 400,000 distinct CDR3 sequences, with nearly 15% occurring only once. The sequenced material came from blood. The source is a woman aged 55 to 70 with Graves' ophthalmopathy. The conserved cysteine and the conserved F or W are not part of the CDR3 here.

CDR3 protein: ASSQQVAGEKLF
V gene: TRBV14
J gene: TRBJ1-4

CDR3 protein: ASSLVGQRGGYT
V gene: TRBV7-9
J gene: TRBJ1-2

CDR3 protein: ASSLGLPTDTQY
V gene: TRBV5-1
J gene: TRBJ2-3

CDR3 protein: ASSLGDTISADTQY
V gene: TRBV28
J gene: TRBJ2-3

CDR3 protein: ASSSGQAYNEQF
V gene: TRBV7-2
J gene: TRBJ2-1

CDR3 protein: ASSFPRGDFSYEQY
V gene: TRBV12-3/TRBV12-4
J gene: TRBJ2-7

CDR3 protein: AWSVQISYEQY
V gene: TRBV30
J gene: TRBJ2-7

CDR3 protein: ASSVGAPSTDTQY
V gene: TRBV9
J gene: TRBJ2-3

CDR3 protein: SAAGIAGGHEQF
V gene: TRBV29-1
J gene: TRBJ2-1

CDR3 protein: SASVRLAGAGDEQF
V gene: TRBV20-1
J gene: TRBJ2-1

CDR3 protein: ASSGLGGGTDTQY
V gene: TRBV28
J gene: TRBJ2-3

CDR3 protein: ATSRDQGPYEQY
V gene: TRBV15
J gene: TRBJ2-7

CDR3 protein: AIGRGDEQF
V gene: TRBV10-3
J gene: TRBJ2-1

CDR3 protein: ATSVRAGVPLSPQY
V gene: TRBV15
J gene: TRBJ2-3

CDR3 protein: ATSERTGAEAF
V gene: TRBV24-1
J gene: TRBJ1-1

CDR3 protein: ASSIGTSGRYTDTQY
V gene: TRBV19
J gene: TRBJ2-3

CDR3 protein: SVVAGGGYNEQF
V gene: TRBV29-1
J gene: TRBJ2-1

CDR3 protein: ASSLPGLADFWELF
V gene: TRBV7-8
J gene: TRBJ2-2

CDR3 protein: ASSPERARYEQY
V gene: TRBV7-9
J gene: TRBJ2-7

CDR3 protein: ASSSLTSGQTQY
V gene: TRBV13
J gene: TRBJ2-5

CDR3 protein: ASSLLTDYEQY
V gene: TRBV12-3/TRBV12-4
J gene: TRBJ2-7

CDR3 protein: SARGTGASNEKLF
V gene: TRBV20-1
J gene: TRBJ1-4

CDR3 protein: AWSTPPGAVQY
V gene: TRBV30
J gene: TRBJ2-4

CDR3 protein: ASSVGTAFTDTQY
V gene: TRBV9
J gene: TRBJ2-3

CDR3 protein: ASSFGRETYNEQF
V gene: TRBV15
J gene: TRBJ2-1

CDR3 protein: ASSAGQGGNSPLH
V gene: TRBV2
J gene: TRBJ1-6

CDR3 protein: ASSHPRLAGGFGELF
V gene: TRBV28
J gene: TRBJ2-2

CDR3 protein: ASSLGPKASYEQY
V gene: TRBV11-2
J gene: TRBJ2-7

CDR3 protein: ASSPNRLAGEDTQY
V gene: TRBV28
J gene: TRBJ2-3

CDR3 protein: ASSFGPGQRVNSPLH
V gene: TRBV28
J gene: TRBJ1-6

CDR3 protein: ASSWALGEAF
V gene: TRBV19
J gene: TRBJ1-1

CDR3 protein: ASSSLSASSYEQY
V gene: TRBV6-1
J gene: TRBJ2-7

CDR3 protein: ASSPSGSNEQF
V gene: TRBV11-2
J gene: TRBJ2-1

CDR3 protein: ASSPGNPNEQF
V gene: TRBV18
J gene: TRBJ2-1

CDR3 protein: ASSIQGPGELF
V gene: TRBV19
J gene: TRBJ2-2

CDR3 protein: ASSIKAGAPHEQF
V gene: TRBV19
J gene: TRBJ2-1

CDR3 protein: ASSPFSGSTYEQY
V gene: TRBV7-2
J gene: TRBJ2-7

CDR3 protein: SARDPGQGGTEAF
V gene: TRBV20-1
J gene: TRBJ1-1

CDR3 protein: ASSPSSGWGTQETQY
V gene: TRBV28
J gene: TRBJ2-5

CDR3 protein: ASSQGGIYEQY
V gene: TRBV4-1
J gene: TRBJ2-7

CDR3 protein: ATSHGQESTDTQY
V gene: TRBV28
J gene: TRBJ2-3

CDR3 protein: ATSDPPGGGGADTQY
V gene: TRBV24-1
J gene: TRBJ2-3

CDR3 protein: ASSLVSGTALIPDTQY
V gene: TRBV7-2
J gene: TRBJ2-3

CDR3 protein: ASRPGTTSVNTEAF
V gene: TRBV5-4
J gene: TRBJ1-1